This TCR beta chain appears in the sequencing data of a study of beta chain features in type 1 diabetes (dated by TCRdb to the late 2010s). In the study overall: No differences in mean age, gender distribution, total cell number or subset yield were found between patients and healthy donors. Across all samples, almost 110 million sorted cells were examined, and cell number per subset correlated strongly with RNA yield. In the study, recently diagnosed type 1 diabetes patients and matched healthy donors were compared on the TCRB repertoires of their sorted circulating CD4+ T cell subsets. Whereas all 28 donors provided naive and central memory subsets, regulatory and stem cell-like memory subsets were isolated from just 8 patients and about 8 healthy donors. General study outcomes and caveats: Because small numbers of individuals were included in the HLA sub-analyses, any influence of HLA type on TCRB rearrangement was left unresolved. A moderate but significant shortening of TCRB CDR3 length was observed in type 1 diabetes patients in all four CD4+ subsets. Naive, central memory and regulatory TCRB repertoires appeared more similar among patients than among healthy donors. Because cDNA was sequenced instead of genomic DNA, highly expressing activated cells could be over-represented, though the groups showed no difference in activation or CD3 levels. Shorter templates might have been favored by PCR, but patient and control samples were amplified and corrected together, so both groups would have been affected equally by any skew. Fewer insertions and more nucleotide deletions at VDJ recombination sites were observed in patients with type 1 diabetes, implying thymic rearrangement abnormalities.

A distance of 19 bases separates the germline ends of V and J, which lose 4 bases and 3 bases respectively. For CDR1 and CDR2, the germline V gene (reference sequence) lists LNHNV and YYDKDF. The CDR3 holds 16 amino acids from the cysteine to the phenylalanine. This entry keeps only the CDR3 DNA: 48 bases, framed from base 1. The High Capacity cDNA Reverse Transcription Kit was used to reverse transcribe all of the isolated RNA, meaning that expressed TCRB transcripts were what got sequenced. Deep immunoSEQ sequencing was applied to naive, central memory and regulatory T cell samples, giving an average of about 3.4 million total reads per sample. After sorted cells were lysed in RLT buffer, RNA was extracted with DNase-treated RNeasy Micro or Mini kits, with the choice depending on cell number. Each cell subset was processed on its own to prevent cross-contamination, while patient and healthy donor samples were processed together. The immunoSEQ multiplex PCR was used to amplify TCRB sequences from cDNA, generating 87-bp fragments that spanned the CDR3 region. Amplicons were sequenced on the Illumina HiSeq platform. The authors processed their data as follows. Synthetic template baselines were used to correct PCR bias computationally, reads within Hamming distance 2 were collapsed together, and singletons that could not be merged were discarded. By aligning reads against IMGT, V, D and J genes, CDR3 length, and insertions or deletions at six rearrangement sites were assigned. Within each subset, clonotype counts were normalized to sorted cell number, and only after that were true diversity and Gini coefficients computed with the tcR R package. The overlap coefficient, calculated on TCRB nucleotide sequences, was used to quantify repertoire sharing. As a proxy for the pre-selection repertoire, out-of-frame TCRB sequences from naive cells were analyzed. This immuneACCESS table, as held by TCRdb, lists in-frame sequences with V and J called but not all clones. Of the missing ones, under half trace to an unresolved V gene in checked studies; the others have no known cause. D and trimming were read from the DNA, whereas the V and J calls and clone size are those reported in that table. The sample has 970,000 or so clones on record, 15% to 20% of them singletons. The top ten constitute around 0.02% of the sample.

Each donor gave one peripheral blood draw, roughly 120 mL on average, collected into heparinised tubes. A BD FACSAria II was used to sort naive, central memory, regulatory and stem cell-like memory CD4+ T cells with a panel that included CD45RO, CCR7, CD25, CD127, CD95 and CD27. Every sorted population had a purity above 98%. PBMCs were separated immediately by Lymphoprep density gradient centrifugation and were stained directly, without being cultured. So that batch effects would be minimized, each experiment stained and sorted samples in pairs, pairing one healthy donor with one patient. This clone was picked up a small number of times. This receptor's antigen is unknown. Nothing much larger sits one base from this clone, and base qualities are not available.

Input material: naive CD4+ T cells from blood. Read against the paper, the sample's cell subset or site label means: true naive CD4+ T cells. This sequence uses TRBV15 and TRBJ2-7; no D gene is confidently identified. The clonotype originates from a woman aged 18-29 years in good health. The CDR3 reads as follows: CATSNTTKHIGYEQYF. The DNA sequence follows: TGTGCCACCAGCAATACCACCAAACACATAGGCTACGAGCAGTACTTC.